Listed here are 14 T cell receptor beta chains from one sample, sequenced in a study of glioma-infiltrating T cells. Using RNA template, CDR3s of TCR alpha and beta were amplified with iRepertoire arm-PCR. TCRdb reprocessed the multiplex PCR reads with MiXCR, giving one entry per CDR3 protein. The sample shows over 2,500 distinct CDR3 sequences, 44% of them seen only once. The specimen was glioma tissue, nonneoplastic brain tissue, or PBMCs (not recorded which). The receptors derive from a human donor with low-grade glioma or glioblastoma, undergoing nonglioma brain surgery, or in good health (not recorded which).

For the CDR3, the DNA is TGTGCCAGCAGTTTTATAGGGACAGATACGCAGTATTTT. It encodes CASSFIGTDTQYF. This rearrangement joins TRBV28 to TRBJ2-3; D is undetermined. CDR3 length: 13 residues. Germline CDR1 MDHEN, CDR2 SYDVKM. V was cut by 3 bases and J by 3 bases, with 7 bases left in between.

The J gene is TRBJ2-1, the V gene TRBV28; a weak D match, TRBD2 (6 bases). This CDR3 contains 14 residues. Germline lookup yields CDR1 MDHEN and CDR2 SYDVKM. V shed 3 bases and J shed 10 bases, with 16 bases lying between them. The DNA for the CDR3 is TGTGCCAGCAGTTTTTCCTTAGCGGAAGACGAGCAGTTCTTC. Encoded protein: CASSFSLAEDEQFF.

The chain employs TRBV28 and TRBJ2-7; D gene unclear. Trimming took 9 bases from V and 5 from J, leaving 17 bases between them. The CDR3 has 13 residues. Germline CDR1 and CDR2: MDHEN and SYDVKM. DNA for the CDR3: TGTGCCAGGAGTGCTATAACCCTCGACGAGCAGTACTTC. Encoded protein: CARSAITLDEQYF.

For this clonotype: A much larger clone lies a single base off, so this may be a read error. The chain couples TRBV7-9 to TRBJ2-3; 7 positions agree with TRBD2. The ends lost 4 bases at V and 4 bases at J; junction bases unmatched: 8. Germline CDR1 reads SEHNR; CDR2 reads FQNEAQ (reference sequence). This CDR3 comprises 15 residues. The CDR3 loop reads CASSSLARGSDTQYF. As DNA, the CDR3 is TGTGCCAGCAGCTCACTAGCGCGAGGATCAGATACGCAGTATTTT.

By its share, this clonotype is large. This chain connects TRBV6-1 to TRBJ2-7, with no clear D. The CDR3 extends over 15 amino acids. Germline V gene sequence: CDR1 MNHNS, CDR2 SASEGT. Trimming took off 3 bases at V and 3 bases at J, with 15 bases between the two ends. The CDR3 sequence: CASSDLTLLNYEQYF. Here the CDR3 DNA reads TGTGCCAGCAGTGACTTGACCCTCCTCAACTACGAGCAGTACTTC.

Regarding this clonotype: A read error is possible here, since a much larger clone lies one base away. The rearrangement joins TRBV9 to TRBJ1-6; D is possibly TRBD1 (5 bases). CDR3 size: 14 residues. Germline CDR1 and CDR2: SGDLS and YYNGEE. CDR3 in amino acids: CASIVGRANSPLHF. The CDR3 DNA is TGTGCCAGCATCGTAGGCAGGGCCAATTCACCCCTCCACTTT.

As DNA, the CDR3 is TGTGCCAGCAGCTCCTCCCATTCGGGGAATCAGCCCCAGCATTTT. Its translation is CASSSSHSGNQPQHF. The chain has TRBV13 and TRBJ1-5; D is unclear. In germline, CDR1 is PRHDT, CDR2 FYEKMQ (reference sequence). V was clipped by 4 bases and J by 4 bases, with 14 bases between them. The CDR3 consists of 15 residues. Full variable domain (remainder filled in from reference TRBV13 and TRBJ1-5): AAGVIQSPRHLIKEKRETATLKCYPIPRHDTVYWYQQGPGQDPQFLISFYEKMQSDKGSIPDRFSAQQFSDYHSELNMSSLELGDSALYFCASSSSHSGNQPQHFGDGTRLSIL.

This clonotype was counted ten times or more. The rearrangement links TRBV11-1 to TRBJ1-1; D may be TRBD1 (5 bases). The germline V gene encodes CDR1 SGHAT and CDR2 FQDESV (reference sequence). CDR3 length: 14 residues. V was trimmed by 2 bases and J by 6 bases, leaving 13 bases between them. The CDR3 spells CASSLRGRVAEAFF. CDR3 DNA sequence: TGTGCCAGCAGCTTACGGGGACGGGTGGCTGAAGCTTTCTTT.

This clonotype is large. V is TRBV6-2 or TRBV6-3 and J is TRBJ1-5; D is unresolved. Germline CDR1 MNHEY, CDR2 SVGEGT. CDR3 size: 14 residues. With 2 bases removed from V and 1 base from J, the gap between germline ends came to 6 bases. CDR3 bases: TGTGCCAGCAGTTACCTGGGGAGCAATCAGCCCCAGCATTTT. Protein product: CASSYLGSNQPQHF.

This clonotype was found a few times. This chain connects TRBV7-9 to TRBJ2-7, with unresolved D. V dropped 0 bases and J dropped 2 bases, with 8 bases sitting between them. CDR1 SEHNR and CDR2 FQNEAQ come from the germline V gene (reference sequence). This CDR3 has 14 residues. This chain's CDR3 is CASSLALSTYEQYF. CDR3 DNA: TGTGCCAGCAGCTTAGCGCTTTCAACCTACGAGCAGTACTTC.

Within the sample, this clonotype is medium-sized. This sequence joins TRBV20-1 and TRBJ2-3; D may be TRBD1 (6 bases). V lost 6 bases and J 0 bases, leaving 19 bases between the germline ends. The CDR3 consists of 16 residues. The germline gives CDR1 DFQATT, CDR2 SNEGSKA (reference sequence). The DNA of the CDR3 is TGCAGTGCAGGGGGACCGGTAGCGACTAGCACAGATACGCAGTATTTT. Translating gives CSAGGPVATSTDTQYF.

The sample holds many counts of this clonotype. The chain is built from TRBV19 and TRBJ2-2; possibly TRBD1 for D (5 bases). V lost 9 bases and J 0 bases, leaving 11 bases between the germline ends. The CDR3 runs 14 residues. CDR1 LNHDA and CDR2 SQIVND come from the germline V gene (reference sequence). The CDR3 nucleotides are TGTGCCAGCCGCCAGGGAACGAACACCGGGGAGCTGTTTTTT. Protein sequence: CASRQGTNTGELFF.

As concerns this clonotype: A much larger clone lies one base from this, so it may be a read error. V and J are TRBV10-3 and TRBJ2-7; D uncertain. The V gene lost 5 bases and the J gene lost 6 bases, with 17 bases spanning the gap. The CDR3 runs 14 residues. Looked up from germline, CDR1 is ENHRY and CDR2 is SYGVKD. In nucleotides, the CDR3 is TGTGCCATCAGTCAAAACCACGGCTCGGGCGAGCAGTACTTC. Amino acids: CAISQNHGSGEQYF.

This clonotype qualifies as medium-sized. The rearrangement uses TRBV6-2 or TRBV6-3 and TRBJ2-3; D gene ambiguous. V was shortened by 1 base and J by 2 bases, with 7 bases between the two germline ends. Germline V lookup: CDR1 MNHEY, CDR2 SVGEGT. This CDR3 is built from 14 residues. In DNA form, the CDR3 reads TGTGCCAGCAGTTACTTTCAGGTCACAGATACGCAGTATTTT. Protein sequence: CASSYFQVTDTQYF.